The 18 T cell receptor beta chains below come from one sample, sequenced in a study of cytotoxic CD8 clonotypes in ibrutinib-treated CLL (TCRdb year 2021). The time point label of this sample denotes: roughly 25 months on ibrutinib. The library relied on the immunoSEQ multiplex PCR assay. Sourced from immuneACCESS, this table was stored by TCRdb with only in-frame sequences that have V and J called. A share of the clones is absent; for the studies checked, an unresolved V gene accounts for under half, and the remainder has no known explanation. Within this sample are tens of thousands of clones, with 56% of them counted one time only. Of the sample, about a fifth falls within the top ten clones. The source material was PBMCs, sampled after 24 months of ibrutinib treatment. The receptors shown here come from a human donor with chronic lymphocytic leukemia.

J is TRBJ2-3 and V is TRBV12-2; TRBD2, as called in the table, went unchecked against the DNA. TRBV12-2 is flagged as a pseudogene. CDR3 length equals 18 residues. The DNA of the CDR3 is TGTGCAAGTCGCTTAGCGACGCCTAGCGGGGGGATCACAGATACGCAGTATTTT. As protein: CASRLATPSGGITDTQYF.

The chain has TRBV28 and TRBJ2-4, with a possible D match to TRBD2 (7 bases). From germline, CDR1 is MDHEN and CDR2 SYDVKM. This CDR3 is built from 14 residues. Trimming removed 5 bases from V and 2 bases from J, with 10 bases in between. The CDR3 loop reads CASSTGGPKNIQYF. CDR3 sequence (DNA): TGTGCCAGCAGTACCGGGGGGCCCAAAAACATTCAGTACTTC.

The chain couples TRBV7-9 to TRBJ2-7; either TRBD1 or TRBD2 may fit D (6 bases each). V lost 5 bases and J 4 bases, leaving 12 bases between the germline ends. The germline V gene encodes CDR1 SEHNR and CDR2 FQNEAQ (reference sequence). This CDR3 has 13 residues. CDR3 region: CASSPGAGYEQYF. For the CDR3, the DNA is TGTGCCAGCAGCCCGGGGGCCGGTTACGAGCAGTACTTC.

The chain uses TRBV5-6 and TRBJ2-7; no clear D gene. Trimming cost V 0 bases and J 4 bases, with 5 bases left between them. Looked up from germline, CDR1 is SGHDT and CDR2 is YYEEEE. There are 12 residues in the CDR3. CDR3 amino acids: CASSLAAYEQYF. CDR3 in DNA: TGTGCCAGCAGCTTGGCAGCTTACGAGCAGTACTTC.

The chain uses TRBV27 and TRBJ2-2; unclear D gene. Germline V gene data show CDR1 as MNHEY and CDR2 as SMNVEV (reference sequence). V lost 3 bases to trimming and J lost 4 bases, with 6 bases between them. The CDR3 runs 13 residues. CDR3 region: CASSLAPTGELFF. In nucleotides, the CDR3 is TGTGCCAGCAGTTTGGCCCCCACCGGGGAGCTGTTTTTT.

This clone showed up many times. CDR3 region: CASSAQGAGSNQPQHF. The CDR3, as DNA: TGCGCCAGCAGCGCGCAGGGGGCTGGTAGCAATCAGCCCCAGCATTTT. The chain uses TRBV4-1 and TRBJ1-5, with 8 bases identical to TRBD1. This CDR3 contains 16 residues. With 5 bases clipped from V and 0 bases from J, the junction kept 6 bases outside the gene matches. The V gene's germline CDR1 is MGHRA and CDR2 YSYEKL.

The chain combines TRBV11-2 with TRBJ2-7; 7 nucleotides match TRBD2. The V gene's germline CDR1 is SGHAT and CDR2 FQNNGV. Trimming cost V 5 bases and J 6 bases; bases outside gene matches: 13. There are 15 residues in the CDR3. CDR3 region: CASSPAGRGGGEQYV. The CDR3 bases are TGTGCCAGCAGCCCAGCGGGCCGGGGCGGGGGCGAGCAGTACGTC.

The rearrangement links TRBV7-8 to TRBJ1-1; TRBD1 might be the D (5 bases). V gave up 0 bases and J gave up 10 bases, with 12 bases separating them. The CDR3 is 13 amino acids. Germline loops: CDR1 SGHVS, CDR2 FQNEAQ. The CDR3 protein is CASSLARAGVAFF. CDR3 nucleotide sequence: TGTGCCAGCAGCTTAGCCAGGGCCGGTGTAGCTTTCTTT.

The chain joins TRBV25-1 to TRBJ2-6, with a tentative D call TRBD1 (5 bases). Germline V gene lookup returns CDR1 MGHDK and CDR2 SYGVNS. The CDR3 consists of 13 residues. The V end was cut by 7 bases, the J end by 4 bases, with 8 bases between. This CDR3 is CASKGQGANVLTF. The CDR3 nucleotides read TGTGCCAGCAAGGGGCAGGGGGCCAACGTCCTGACTTTC.

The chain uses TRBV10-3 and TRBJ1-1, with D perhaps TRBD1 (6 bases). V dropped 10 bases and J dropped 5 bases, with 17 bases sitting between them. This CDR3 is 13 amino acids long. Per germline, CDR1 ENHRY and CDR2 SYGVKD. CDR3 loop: CASRDTGRTEAFF. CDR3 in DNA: TGTGCCAGCAGGGACACAGGGAGAACTGAAGCTTTCTTT.

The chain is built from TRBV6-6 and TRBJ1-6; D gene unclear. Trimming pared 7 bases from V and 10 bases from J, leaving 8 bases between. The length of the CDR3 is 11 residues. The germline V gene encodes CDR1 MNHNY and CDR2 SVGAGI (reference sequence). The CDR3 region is CASTDGSPLHF. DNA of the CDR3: TGTGCCAGCACCGATGGCTCACCCCTCCACTTT.

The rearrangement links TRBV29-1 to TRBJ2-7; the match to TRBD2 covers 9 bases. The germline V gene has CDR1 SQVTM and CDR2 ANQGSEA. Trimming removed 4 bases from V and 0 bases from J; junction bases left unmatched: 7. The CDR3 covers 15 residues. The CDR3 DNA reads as TGCAGCGTTGTAGCGGGAGTAACCAGCTCCTACGAGCAGTACTTC. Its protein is CSVVAGVTSSYEQYF.

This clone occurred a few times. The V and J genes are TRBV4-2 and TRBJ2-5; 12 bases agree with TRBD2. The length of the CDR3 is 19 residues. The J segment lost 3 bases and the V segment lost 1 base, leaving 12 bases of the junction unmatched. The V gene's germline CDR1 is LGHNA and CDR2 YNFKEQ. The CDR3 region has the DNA TGTGCCAGCAGCCAAGCCGGGACTAGCGGGTCCGGAAAAAAAGAGACCCAGTACTTC. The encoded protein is CASSQAGTSGSGKKETQYF.

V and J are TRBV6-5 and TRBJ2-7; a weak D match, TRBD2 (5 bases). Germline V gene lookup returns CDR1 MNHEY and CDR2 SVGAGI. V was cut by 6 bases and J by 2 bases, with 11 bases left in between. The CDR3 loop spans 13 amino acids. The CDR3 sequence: CASSPSGTYEQYF. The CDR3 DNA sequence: TGTGCCAGCAGCCCCAGCGGCACCTACGAGCAGTACTTC.

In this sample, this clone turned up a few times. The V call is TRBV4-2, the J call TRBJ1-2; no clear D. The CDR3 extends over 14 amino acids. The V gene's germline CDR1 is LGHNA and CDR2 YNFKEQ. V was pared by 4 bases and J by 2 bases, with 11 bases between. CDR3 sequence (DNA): TGTGCCAGCAGCCCCACTCCAAGGAACTATGGCTACACCTTC. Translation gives CASSPTPRNYGYTF.

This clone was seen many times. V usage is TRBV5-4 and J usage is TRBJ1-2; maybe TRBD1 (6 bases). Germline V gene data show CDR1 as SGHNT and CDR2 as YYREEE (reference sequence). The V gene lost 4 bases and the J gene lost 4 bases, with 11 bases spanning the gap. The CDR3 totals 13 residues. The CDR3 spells CASSLGQTYGYTF. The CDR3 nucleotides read TGTGCCAGCAGCCTCGGACAGACCTATGGCTACACCTTC.

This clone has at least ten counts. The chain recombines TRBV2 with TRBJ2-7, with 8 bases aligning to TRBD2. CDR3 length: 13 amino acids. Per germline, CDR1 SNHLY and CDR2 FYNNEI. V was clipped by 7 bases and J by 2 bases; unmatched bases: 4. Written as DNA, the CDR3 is TGTGCCAGCACGGGACTAGGAGCCTACGAGCAGTACTTC. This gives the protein CASTGLGAYEQYF. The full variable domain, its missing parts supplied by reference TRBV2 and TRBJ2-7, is EPEVTQTPSHQVTQMGQEVILRCVPISNHLYFYWYRQILGQKVEFLVSFYNNEISEKSEIFDDQFSVERPDGSNFTLKIRSTKLEDSAMYFCASTGLGAYEQYFGPGTRLTVT.

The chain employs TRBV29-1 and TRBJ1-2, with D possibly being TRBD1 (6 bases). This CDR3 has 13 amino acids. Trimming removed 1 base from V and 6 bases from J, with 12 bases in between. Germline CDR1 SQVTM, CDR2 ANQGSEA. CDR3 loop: CSVEGQGNDGYTF. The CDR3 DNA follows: TGCAGCGTTGAAGGGCAGGGGAACGATGGCTACACCTTC.